Shown below are 7 T cell receptor beta chains from a single sample sequenced in a study of breast tumors, draining lymph nodes, adjacent tissues. TCRdb re-called the multiplex PCR reads through MiXCR, storing one row per CDR3 protein. Among some 130,000 distinct CDR3 sequences listed, around 24% were seen once. Breast cancer patients provided tissue from their axillary draining lymph nodes. Sequenced: axillary lymph node tissue. The receptors were gathered from a female donor with breast cancer. Some clones in this sample may be carry-over from other donors' samples.

This clonotype has a handful of counts. This may stem from a read error, because a much larger clone lies one nucleotide away. This chain connects TRBV20-1 to TRBJ2-3; no firm D call. Germline V gives CDR1 DFQATT, CDR2 SNEGSKA (reference sequence). The V and J ends lost 7 bases and 1 base respectively, with 18 bases between them. This CDR3 spans 15 amino acids. The CDR3 loop reads CSVSTLGPGTDTQYF. The CDR3 DNA reads TGCAGTGTTAGCACCCTTGGGCCTGGCACAGATACGCAGTATTTT.

The rearrangement links TRBV7-6 to TRBJ2-1; D is ambiguous. The CDR3 is made up of 13 amino acids. CDR1 is SGHVS and CDR2 is FNYEAQ in the germline V gene. The V and J ends lost 2 bases and 8 bases respectively, with 10 bases between them. The CDR3: CASSLNAGDEQFF. Here the CDR3 DNA reads TGTGCCAGCAGCTTAAATGCAGGAGATGAGCAGTTCTTC.

This clonotype appeared a few times. The gene calls are TRBV28 and TRBJ1-5; D gene ambiguous. V lost 6 bases and J 8 bases, leaving 20 bases between the germline ends. This CDR3 comprises 15 residues. From germline, CDR1 is MDHEN and CDR2 SYDVKM. The CDR3 region is CASRFAGRDSEPQHF. The CDR3 DNA reads TGTGCCAGCAGATTCGCTGGGAGAGACTCAGAGCCCCAGCATTTT.

Worth noting for this clonotype: A much larger clone lies a single base off, so this may be a read error. The J gene is TRBJ2-7, the V gene TRBV19; tentatively, D is TRBD1 or TRBD2 (5 bases each). CDR1 is LNHDA, CDR2 SQIVND, per germline (reference sequence). The CDR3 runs 12 residues. Trimming removed 4 bases from V and 9 bases from J, with 13 bases in between. The CDR3 loop reads CASSSRFGGQYF. CDR3 DNA: TGTGCCAGTAGTAGCAGATTTGGGGGGCAGTACTTC.

A word on this clonotype: This may arise from a read error, as a much more abundant clone is one base away. This chain uses TRBV7-6 with TRBJ1-3; D possibly corresponds to TRBD1 (5 bases). The V gene's germline CDR1 is SGHVS and CDR2 FNYEAQ. The CDR3 is 16 amino acids. CDR3 sequence reads: CASGLEAGSSGNTIYF. Here the CDR3 DNA reads TGTGCCAGCGGCTTAGAGGCAGGGTCCTCTGGAAACACCATATATTTT.

V gene TRBV6-1 combines with J gene TRBJ2-7; 7 nucleotides line up with TRBD2. Looked up from germline, CDR1 is MNHNS and CDR2 is SASEGT. V lost 1 base to trimming and J lost 2 bases; unmatched junction nucleotides: 14. The CDR3 is 18 amino acids. CDR3 sequence: CASSEVRPGRWGTYEQYF. The CDR3 nucleotides read TGTGCCAGCAGTGAAGTGCGACCCGGGAGGTGGGGGACCTACGAGCAGTACTTC.

This clonotype showed up many times. This rearrangement joins TRBV7-2 to TRBJ2-2; 8 bases match TRBD1. Losses at the gene ends were 1 base for V and 4 bases for J; bases not matched to a gene: 5. CDR3 length: 16 amino acids. Germline V CDR1 and CDR2: SGHTA, FQGNSA. This CDR3 reads CASSLVADRGTGELFF. For the CDR3, the DNA is TGTGCCAGCAGCTTAGTAGCCGACAGGGGCACCGGGGAGCTGTTTTTT.